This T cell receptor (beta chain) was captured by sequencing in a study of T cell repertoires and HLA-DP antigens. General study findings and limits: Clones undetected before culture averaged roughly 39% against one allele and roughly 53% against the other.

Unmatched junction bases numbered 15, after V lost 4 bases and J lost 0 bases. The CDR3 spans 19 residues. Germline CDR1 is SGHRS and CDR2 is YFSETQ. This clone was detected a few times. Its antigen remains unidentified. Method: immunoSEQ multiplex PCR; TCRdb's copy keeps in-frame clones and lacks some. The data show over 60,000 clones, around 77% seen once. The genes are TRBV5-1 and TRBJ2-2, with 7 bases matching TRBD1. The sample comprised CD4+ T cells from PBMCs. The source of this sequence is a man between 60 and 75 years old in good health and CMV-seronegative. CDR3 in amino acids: CASSHNPSGTESNTGELFF. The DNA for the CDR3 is TGCGCCAGCAGCCATAATCCCTCCGGGACAGAGTCGAACACCGGGGAGCTGTTTTTT. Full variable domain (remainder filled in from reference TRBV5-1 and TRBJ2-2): KAGVTQTPRYLIKTRGQQVTLSCSPISGHRSVSWYQQTPGQGLQFLFEYFSETQRNKGNFPGRFSGRQFSNSRSEMNVSTLELGDSALYLCASSHNPSGTESNTGELFFGEGSRLTVL.